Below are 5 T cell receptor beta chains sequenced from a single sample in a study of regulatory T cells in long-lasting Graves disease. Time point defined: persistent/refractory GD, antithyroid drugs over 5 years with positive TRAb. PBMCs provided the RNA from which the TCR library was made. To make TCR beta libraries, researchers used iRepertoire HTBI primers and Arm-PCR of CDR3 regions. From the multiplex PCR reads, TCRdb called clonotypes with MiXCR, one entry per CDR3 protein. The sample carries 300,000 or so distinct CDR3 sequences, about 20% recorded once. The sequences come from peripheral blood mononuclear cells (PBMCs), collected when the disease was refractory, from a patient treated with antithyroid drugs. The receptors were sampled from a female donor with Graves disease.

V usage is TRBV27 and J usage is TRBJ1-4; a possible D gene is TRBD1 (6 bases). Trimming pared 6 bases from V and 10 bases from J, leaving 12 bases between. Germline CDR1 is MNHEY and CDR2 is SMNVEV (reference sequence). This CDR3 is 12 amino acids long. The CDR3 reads CASRTGRGKLFF. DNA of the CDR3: TGTGCCAGCAGAACAGGGAGGGGAAAACTGTTTTTT.

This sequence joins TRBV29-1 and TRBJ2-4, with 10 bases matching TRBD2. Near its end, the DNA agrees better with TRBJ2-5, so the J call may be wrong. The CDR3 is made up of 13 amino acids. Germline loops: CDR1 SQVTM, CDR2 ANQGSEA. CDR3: CSAGLAVQETQYF. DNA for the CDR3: TGCAGCGCCGGACTAGCGGTACAAGAGACCCAGTACTTC.

DNA for the CDR3: TGTGCCATCAGTGAGTCTTTGGGGTCAGGCTACGAGCAGTACTTC. It specifies CAISESLGSGYEQYF. The chain couples TRBV10-3 to TRBJ2-7; D call uncertain. The V end lost 0 bases, the J end lost 3 bases, and 12 bases lay between the germline ends. Germline V gives CDR1 ENHRY, CDR2 SYGVKD. This CDR3 has 15 residues.

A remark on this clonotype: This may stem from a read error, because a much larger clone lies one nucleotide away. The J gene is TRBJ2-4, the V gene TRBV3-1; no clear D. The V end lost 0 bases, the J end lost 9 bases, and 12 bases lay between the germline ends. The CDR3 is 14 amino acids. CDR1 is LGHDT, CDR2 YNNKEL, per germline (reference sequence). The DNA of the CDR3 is TGTGCCAGCAGCCAAGAAAACTCTTTAACCATTCAGTACTTC. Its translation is CASSQENSLTIQYF.

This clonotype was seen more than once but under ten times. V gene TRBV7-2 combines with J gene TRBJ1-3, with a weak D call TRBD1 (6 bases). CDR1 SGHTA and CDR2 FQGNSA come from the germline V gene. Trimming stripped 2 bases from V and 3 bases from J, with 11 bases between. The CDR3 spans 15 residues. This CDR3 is CASSLRGGRGNTIYF. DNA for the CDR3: TGTGCCAGCAGCTTACGAGGGGGGCGTGGAAACACCATATATTTT.